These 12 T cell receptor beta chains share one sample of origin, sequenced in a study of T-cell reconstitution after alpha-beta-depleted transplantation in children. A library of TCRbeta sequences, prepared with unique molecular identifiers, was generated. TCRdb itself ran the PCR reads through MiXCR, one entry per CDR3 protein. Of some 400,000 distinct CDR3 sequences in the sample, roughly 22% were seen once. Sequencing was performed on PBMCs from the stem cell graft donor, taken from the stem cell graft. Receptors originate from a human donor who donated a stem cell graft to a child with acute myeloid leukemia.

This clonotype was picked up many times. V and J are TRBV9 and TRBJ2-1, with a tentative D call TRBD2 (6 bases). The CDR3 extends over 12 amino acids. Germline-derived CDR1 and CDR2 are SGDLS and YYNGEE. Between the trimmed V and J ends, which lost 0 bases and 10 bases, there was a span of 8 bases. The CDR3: CASSVGRDEQFF. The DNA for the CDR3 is TGTGCCAGCAGCGTAGGGAGGGACGAGCAGTTCTTC.

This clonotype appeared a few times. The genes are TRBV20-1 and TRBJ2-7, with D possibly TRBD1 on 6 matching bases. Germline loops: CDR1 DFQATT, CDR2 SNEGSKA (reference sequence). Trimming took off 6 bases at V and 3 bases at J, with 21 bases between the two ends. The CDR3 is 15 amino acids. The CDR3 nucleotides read TGCAGTGCAAAGCGCCGGGACACAATGAACTACGAGCAGTACTTC. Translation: CSAKRRDTMNYEQYF.

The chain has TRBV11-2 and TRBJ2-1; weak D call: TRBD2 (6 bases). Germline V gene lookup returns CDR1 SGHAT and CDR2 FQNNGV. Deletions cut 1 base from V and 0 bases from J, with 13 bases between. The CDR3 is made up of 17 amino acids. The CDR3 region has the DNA TGTGCCAGCAGCTTAGGCCTAGCGCCTAGCTCCTACAATGAGCAGTTCTTC. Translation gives CASSLGLAPSSYNEQFF.

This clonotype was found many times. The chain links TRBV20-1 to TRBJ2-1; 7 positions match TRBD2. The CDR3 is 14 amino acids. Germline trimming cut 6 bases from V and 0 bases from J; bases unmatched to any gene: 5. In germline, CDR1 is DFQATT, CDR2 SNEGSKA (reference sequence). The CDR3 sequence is CSAPPGGSYNEQFF. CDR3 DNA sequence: TGCAGTGCCCCTCCGGGGGGCTCCTACAATGAGCAGTTCTTC.

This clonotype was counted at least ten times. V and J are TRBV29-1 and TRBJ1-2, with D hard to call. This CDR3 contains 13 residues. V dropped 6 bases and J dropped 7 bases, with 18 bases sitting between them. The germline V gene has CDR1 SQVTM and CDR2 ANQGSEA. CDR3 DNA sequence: TGCAGCGTCAAGCAATGGGGAGTTGGTGGCTACACCTTC. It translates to CSVKQWGVGGYTF.

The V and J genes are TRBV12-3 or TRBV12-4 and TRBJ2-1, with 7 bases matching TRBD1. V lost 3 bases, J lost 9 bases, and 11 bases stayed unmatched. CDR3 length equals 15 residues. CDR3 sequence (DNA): TGTGCCAGCAGTTTGGTAGGGGGCCGCATGTCTGAGCAGTTCTTC. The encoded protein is CASSLVGGRMSEQFF.

CDR3 bases: TGTGCCAGCAGTACCCGGGGACTAGCGGGAGTAGAAGATACGCAGTATTTT. This sequence encodes CASSTRGLAGVEDTQYF. This chain links TRBV6-2 or TRBV6-3 with TRBJ2-3, with 14 bases matching TRBD2. CDR1 and CDR2 from the germline V gene are MNHEY and SVGEGT. There are 17 residues in the CDR3. V lost 5 bases and J lost 5; bases outside the gene matches: 9.

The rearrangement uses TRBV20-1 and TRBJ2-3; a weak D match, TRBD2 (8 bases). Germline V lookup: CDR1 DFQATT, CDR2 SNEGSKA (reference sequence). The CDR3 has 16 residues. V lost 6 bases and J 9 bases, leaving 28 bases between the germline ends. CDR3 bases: TGCAGTGCCACCGTCATAGGGACCTCGGGAGGGGGCACGCAGTATTTT. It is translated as CSATVIGTSGGGTQYF.

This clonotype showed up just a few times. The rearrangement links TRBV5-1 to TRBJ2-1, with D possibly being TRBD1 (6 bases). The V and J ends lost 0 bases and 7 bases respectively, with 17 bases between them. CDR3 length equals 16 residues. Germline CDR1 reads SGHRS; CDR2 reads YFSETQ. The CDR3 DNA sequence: TGCGCCAGCAGCTTGGCCACAGGGTGGGAAGGGAATGAGCAGTTCTTC. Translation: CASSLATGWEGNEQFF.

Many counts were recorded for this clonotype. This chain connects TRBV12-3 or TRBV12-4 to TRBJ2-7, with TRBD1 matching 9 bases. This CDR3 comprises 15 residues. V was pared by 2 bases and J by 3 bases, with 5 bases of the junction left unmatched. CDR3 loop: CASSLWTGVFYEQYF. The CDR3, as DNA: TGTGCCAGCAGTTTATGGACAGGGGTCTTCTACGAGCAGTACTTC.

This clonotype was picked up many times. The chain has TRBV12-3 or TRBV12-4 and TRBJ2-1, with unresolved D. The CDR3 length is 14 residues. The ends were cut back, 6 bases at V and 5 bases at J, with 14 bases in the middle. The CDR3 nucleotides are TGTGCCAGCAGGGAAAACTCGAATAACAATGAGCAGTTCTTC. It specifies CASRENSNNNEQFF.

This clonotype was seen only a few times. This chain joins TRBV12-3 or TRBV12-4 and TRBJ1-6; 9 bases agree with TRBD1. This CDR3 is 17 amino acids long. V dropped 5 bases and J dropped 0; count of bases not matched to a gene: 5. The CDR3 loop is CASSPETGGSYNSPLHF. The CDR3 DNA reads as TGTGCCAGCAGTCCTGAGACAGGGGGCTCCTATAATTCACCCCTCCACTTT.